Below, 30 T cell receptor beta chains from the same sample are listed, as sequenced in a study of T cell changes during pregnancy in multiple sclerosis. Sequenced by immunoSEQ multiplex PCR; TCRdb stores in-frame clones only, minus some. The sample holds some 97,000 clones, about 94% seen once. Here the sequenced sample was peripheral blood, taken before pregnancy. These receptors all come from a female donor with multiple sclerosis, enrolled in a pregnancy study.

The rearrangement links TRBV28 to TRBJ2-2, with 10 bases that match TRBD1. V trimming: 1 base; J trimming: 0 bases; junction bases outside the gene matches: 2. The CDR3 extends over 17 amino acids. Per germline, CDR1 MDHEN and CDR2 SYDVKM. CDR3: CASSLFGTGANTGELFF. The CDR3 region has the DNA TGTGCCAGCAGTTTATTCGGGACAGGGGCGAACACCGGGGAGCTGTTTTTT.

The rearrangement links TRBV27 to TRBJ2-3; TRBD2 agrees at 8 bases. This CDR3 region has 15 residues. Per germline, CDR1 MNHEY and CDR2 SMNVEV (reference sequence). V trimming: 6 bases; J trimming: 0 bases; junction bases outside the gene matches: 5. CDR3 in DNA: TGTGCCAGCAGCGTCTCTAGCGGGAGCACAGATACGCAGTATTTT. Protein sequence: CASSVSSGSTDTQYF.

This CDR3 reads CASKTGTGNQYEQYF. CDR3 in DNA: TGTGCCAGCAAAACCGGGACAGGAAATCAGTACGAGCAGTACTTC. This chain uses TRBV6-1 with TRBJ2-7, with 8 nucleotides matching TRBD1. The CDR3 has 15 amino acids. Germline V gene sequence: CDR1 MNHNS, CDR2 SASEGT. After removal of 7 bases from V and 4 bases from J, the junction contained 12 bases not matched to a gene.

The rearrangement uses TRBV5-4 and TRBJ2-1; TRBD2 aligns across 8 bases. Germline V lookup: CDR1 SGHNT, CDR2 YYREEE (reference sequence). The V gene end was trimmed by 4 bases and the J gene end by 7 bases; junction bases not matched to a gene: 13. The CDR3 runs 16 residues. The CDR3 reads CASSTGTSRSKNEQFF. CDR3 in DNA: TGTGCCAGCAGCACCGGGACTAGTAGGAGTAAGAATGAGCAGTTCTTC.

Here the CDR3 DNA reads TGCGCCAGCAGGGCCTTCGTCGTGAGCGATGAGCAGTTCTTC. Its translation is CASRAFVVSDEQFF. The genes are TRBV5-1 and TRBJ2-1; no firm D call. The V gene lost 5 bases and the J gene lost 8 bases, with 17 bases spanning the gap. The CDR3 extends over 14 amino acids. Germline lookup yields CDR1 SGHRS and CDR2 YFSETQ.

Concerning this clone: Other nucleotide sequences from this sample produce the same CDR3. This chain uses TRBV30 with TRBJ1-5; weak D call: TRBD1 (5 bases). Trimming removed 3 bases from V and 3 bases from J, with 9 bases in between. Germline V gives CDR1 GTSNPN, CDR2 SVGIG (reference sequence). The CDR3 spans 13 residues. Written as DNA, the CDR3 is TGTGCCTGGAGCGGGGGAGACAATCAGCCCCAGCATTTT. Protein: CAWSGGDNQPQHF.

The chain employs TRBV6-4 and TRBJ2-3, with 8 bases identical to TRBD2. The CDR3 is made up of 19 amino acids. Trimming took 2 bases from V and 0 from J; bases not matched to a gene: 13. Germline loops: CDR1 MRHNA, CDR2 SNTAGT. CDR3 protein: CASSDGGSSGRSSTDTQYF. CDR3 in DNA: TGTGCCAGCAGTGACGGGGGGTCTAGCGGGCGTTCTAGCACAGATACGCAGTATTTT.

The V and J genes are TRBV10-1 and TRBJ2-7, with 9 positions matching TRBD1. With 2 bases clipped from V and 2 bases from J, the junction kept 7 bases outside the gene matches. CDR1 and CDR2 from the germline V gene are WNHNN and SYGVQD (reference sequence). This CDR3 has 16 amino acids. The DNA for the CDR3 is TGCGCCAGCAGTGAGGGGGACGGACAGGGGACCTACGAGCAGTACTTC. Translating gives CASSEGDGQGTYEQYF.

This chain uses TRBV4-2 with TRBJ2-3, with 9 positions matching TRBD2. J was trimmed by 2 bases and V by 2 bases; bases with no gene match: 14. This CDR3 contains 19 residues. CDR1 and CDR2 from the germline V gene are LGHNA and YNFKEQ. CDR3: CASSQLQGTAGGPTDTQYF. CDR3 DNA sequence: TGTGCCAGCAGCCAACTCCAGGGAACAGCGGGAGGCCCCACAGATACGCAGTATTTT.

The V call is TRBV18, the J call TRBJ2-7; no firm D call. The germline V and J ends were trimmed by 6 bases and 0 bases, with 9 bases remaining between them. The germline CDR1 and CDR2 sequences are KGHSH and LQKENI. This CDR3 has 13 residues. The CDR3 loop reads CASSPPGSYEQYF. The CDR3 nucleotides are TGTGCCAGCTCCCCTCCAGGCTCCTACGAGCAGTACTTC.

V gene TRBV7-3 combines with J gene TRBJ2-2; D might be TRBD1 (6 bases). The CDR3 is made up of 16 amino acids. CDR1 and CDR2 from the germline V gene are SGHTA and FQGTGA. V was cut by 3 bases and J by 0 bases, with 11 bases left in between. The CDR3: CASSFRGTSNTGELFF. In nucleotides, the CDR3 is TGTGCCAGCAGCTTCAGGGGAACGTCGAACACCGGGGAGCTGTTTTTT.

This chain links TRBV30 with TRBJ2-5; the D is unclear. Germline CDR1 reads GTSNPN; CDR2 reads SVGIG (reference sequence). The CDR3 consists of 13 residues. V was cut by 3 bases and J by 4 bases, with 12 bases left in between. The DNA of the CDR3 is TGTGCCTGGAGGGATGGGCGTGGAGAGACCCAGTACTTC. This sequence encodes CAWRDGRGETQYF.

V and J are TRBV5-4 and TRBJ1-1; D gene ambiguous. Trimming removed 4 bases at V and 6 bases at J, with 13 bases between. The CDR3 loop spans 13 amino acids. Germline-derived CDR1 and CDR2 are SGHNT and YYREEE (reference sequence). As DNA, the CDR3 is TGTGCCAGCAGCACCGACTTGACCCCTGAAGCTTTCTTT. It codes for CASSTDLTPEAFF.

This sequence joins TRBV7-9 and TRBJ1-4, with 7 positions matching TRBD1. The germline V gene has CDR1 SEHNR and CDR2 FQNEAQ (reference sequence). This CDR3 has 15 residues. V trimming: 5 bases; J trimming: 3 bases; junction bases outside the gene matches: 6. The CDR3 region has the DNA TGTGCCAGCAGCACTTCGACAGGGTCTAATGAAAAACTGTTTTTT. This sequence encodes CASSTSTGSNEKLFF.

This clone was observed a single time. A single base separates this from a much larger clone, so it may be a read error. The same CDR3 can be traced to other DNA sequences in this sample. The chain recombines TRBV5-1 with TRBJ1-2, with D possibly being TRBD1 (6 bases). The CDR3 consists of 13 residues. The V gene's germline CDR1 is SGHRS and CDR2 YFSETQ. Trimming cost V 4 bases and J 2 bases, with 9 bases left between them. CDR3 nucleotides: TGCGCCAGCAGCCTCGGGACAAACTATGGCTACACCTTC. Amino acid sequence: CASSLGTNYGYTF. The full variable domain, rest sourced from reference TRBV5-1 and TRBJ1-2, is KAGVTQTPRYLIKTRGQQVTLSCSPISGHRSVSWYQQTPGQGLQFLFEYFSETQRNKGNFPGRFSGRQFSNSRSEMNVSTLELGDSALYLCASSLGTNYGYTFGSGTRLTVV.

The chain recombines TRBV6-5 with TRBJ2-7; D might be TRBD1 (6 bases). The germline V gene encodes CDR1 MNHEY and CDR2 SVGAGI. This CDR3 spans 14 amino acids. The V end lost 1 base, the J end lost 4 bases, and 11 bases lay between the germline ends. For the CDR3, the DNA is TGTGCCAGCAGTTACTACGGCAGGGGATACGAGCAGTACTTC. Its translation: CASSYYGRGYEQYF.

The rearrangement joins TRBV11-2 to TRBJ2-7; 9 bases map to TRBD2. Germline V gene lookup returns CDR1 SGHAT and CDR2 FQNNGV. The CDR3 length is 17 residues. Unmatched junction bases numbered 10, after V lost 3 bases and J lost 1 base. Written as DNA, the CDR3 is TGTGCCAGCAGCTTCTTTACTAGCGGGTCCTATTCCTACGAGCAGTACTTC. This encodes CASSFFTSGSYSYEQYF.

The rearrangement uses TRBV4-1 and TRBJ2-7; TRBD1 matches 7 bases. The germline V gene encodes CDR1 MGHRA and CDR2 YSYEKL. The CDR3 is 15 amino acids. V lost 0 bases, J lost 2 bases, and 4 bases stayed unmatched. The CDR3 region has the DNA TGCGCCAGCAGCCAAGAGGGGACAGAGACCTACGAGCAGTACTTC. Translation: CASSQEGTETYEQYF.

This clone was observed a single time. The rearrangement uses TRBV5-4 and TRBJ1-4; D not resolved. The ends were cut back, 1 base at V and 5 bases at J, with 12 bases in the middle. In germline, CDR1 is SGHNT, CDR2 YYREEE (reference sequence). The CDR3 contains 15 residues. The CDR3 DNA follows: TGTGCCAGCAGCTTGTTTCCGGGAAGGAATGAAAAACTGTTTTTT. Translation gives CASSLFPGRNEKLFF. Looking up the rest from reference TRBV5-4 and TRBJ1-4 gives the full variable domain: ETGVTQSPTHLIKTRGQQVTLRCSSQSGHNTVSWYQQALGQGPQFIFQYYREEENGRGNFPPRFSGLQFPNYSSELNVNALELDDSALYLCASSLFPGRNEKLFFGSGTQLSVL.

V is TRBV7-8 and J is TRBJ2-5, with D tentatively TRBD2 (5 bases). CDR1 and CDR2 (germline): SGHVS, FQNEAQ. Trimming pared 5 bases from V and 0 bases from J, leaving 16 bases between. The CDR3 runs to 16 residues. In nucleotides, the CDR3 is TGTGCCAGCAGCCAAAAGCGGACCCTGTACCAAGAGACCCAGTACTTC. It encodes CASSQKRTLYQETQYF.

The chain couples TRBV15 to TRBJ2-1, with 7 bases lining up with TRBD2. The CDR3 covers 17 residues. From germline, CDR1 is LNHNV and CDR2 YYDKDF (reference sequence). Unmatched junction bases numbered 10, after V lost 1 base and J lost 4 bases. The CDR3, as DNA: TGTGCCACCAGCAGAGTGAGCGGGGTGGGGTTATACAATGAGCAGTTCTTC. It codes for CATSRVSGVGLYNEQFF.

This clone has a handful of counts. The chain joins TRBV7-2 to TRBJ1-2; D is uncertain. Germline V CDR1 and CDR2: SGHTA, FQGNSA. Trimming removed 4 bases at V and 2 bases at J, with 8 bases between. This CDR3 has 13 amino acids. CDR3 residues: CASSYQANYGYTF. In nucleotides, the CDR3 is TGTGCCAGCAGCTACCAGGCGAACTATGGCTACACCTTC.

The gene calls are TRBV6-6 and TRBJ1-4; D is possibly TRBD1 (5 bases). Germline CDR1 is MNHNY and CDR2 is SVGAGI (reference sequence). The germline V and J ends were trimmed by 8 bases and 3 bases, with 7 bases remaining between them. CDR3 length: 12 amino acids. The CDR3 nucleotides are TGTGCCAGCGCGGGGGCTAATGAAAAACTGTTTTTT. Protein: CASAGANEKLFF.

The J gene is TRBJ2-1, the V gene TRBV30, with D hard to call. Trimming took off 7 bases at V and 8 bases at J, with 18 bases between the two ends. Germline assignment: CDR1 GTSNPN and CDR2 SVGIG (reference sequence). This CDR3 has 13 amino acids. The CDR3 nucleotides are TGTGCCTACCCGACCCCGCGACGGGATGAGCAGTTCTTC. It is translated as CAYPTPRRDEQFF.

This chain uses TRBV18 with TRBJ2-1, with 10 bases aligning to TRBD2. The CDR3 extends over 15 amino acids. V shed 2 bases, J shed 8 bases, and the junction held 6 bases outside the gene matches. Per germline, CDR1 KGHSH and CDR2 LQKENI. CDR3 in amino acids: CASSPESGRGDEQFF. The DNA of the CDR3 is TGTGCCAGCTCACCAGAGAGCGGGAGGGGCGATGAGCAGTTCTTC.

The chain combines TRBV4-1 with TRBJ2-3; D gene uncertain. Germline V CDR1 and CDR2: MGHRA, YSYEKL. Trimming pared 2 bases from V and 4 bases from J, leaving 13 bases between. The CDR3 totals 15 residues. This CDR3 is CASSQFRNDPDTQYF. The DNA for the CDR3 is TGCGCCAGCAGCCAATTCAGGAACGATCCAGATACGCAGTATTTT.

V is TRBV12-5 and J is TRBJ2-5, with D perhaps TRBD2 (5 bases). CDR3 size: 14 residues. The V end was cut by 7 bases, the J end by 5 bases, with 17 bases between. Germline V gene sequence: CDR1 LGHNT, CDR2 FRNRAP. The CDR3 DNA reads as TGTGCTAGTGCCGCCCCAGACTATCGGGAGACCCAGTACTTC. Its translation is CASAAPDYRETQYF.

The chain links TRBV27 to TRBJ1-4; D possibly corresponds to TRBD1 (6 bases). Germline-derived CDR1 and CDR2 are MNHEY and SMNVEV (reference sequence). The CDR3 covers 14 residues. V was cut by 0 bases and J by 8 bases, with 10 bases left in between. The CDR3 loop is CASSLSHREEKLFF. The CDR3 DNA reads as TGTGCCAGCAGTTTATCGCACAGGGAAGAAAAACTGTTTTTT.

The V and J genes are TRBV29-1 and TRBJ1-2; D is undetermined. CDR1 SQVTM and CDR2 ANQGSEA come from the germline V gene. Deletions cut 3 bases from V and 6 bases from J, with 8 bases between. The CDR3 length is 11 residues. In DNA form, the CDR3 reads TGCAGCGTTGATAGGCAGGATGGCTACACCTTC. It yields the protein CSVDRQDGYTF.

V and J are TRBV19 and TRBJ2-1, with a possible D match to TRBD2 (5 bases). The CDR3 extends over 15 amino acids. The V and J ends lost 5 bases and 0 bases respectively, with 11 bases between them. CDR1 is LNHDA and CDR2 is SQIVND in the germline V gene (reference sequence). The CDR3 here is CASSPASYSYNEQFF. The DNA of the CDR3 is TGTGCCAGTAGTCCAGCTAGCTACTCCTACAATGAGCAGTTCTTC.